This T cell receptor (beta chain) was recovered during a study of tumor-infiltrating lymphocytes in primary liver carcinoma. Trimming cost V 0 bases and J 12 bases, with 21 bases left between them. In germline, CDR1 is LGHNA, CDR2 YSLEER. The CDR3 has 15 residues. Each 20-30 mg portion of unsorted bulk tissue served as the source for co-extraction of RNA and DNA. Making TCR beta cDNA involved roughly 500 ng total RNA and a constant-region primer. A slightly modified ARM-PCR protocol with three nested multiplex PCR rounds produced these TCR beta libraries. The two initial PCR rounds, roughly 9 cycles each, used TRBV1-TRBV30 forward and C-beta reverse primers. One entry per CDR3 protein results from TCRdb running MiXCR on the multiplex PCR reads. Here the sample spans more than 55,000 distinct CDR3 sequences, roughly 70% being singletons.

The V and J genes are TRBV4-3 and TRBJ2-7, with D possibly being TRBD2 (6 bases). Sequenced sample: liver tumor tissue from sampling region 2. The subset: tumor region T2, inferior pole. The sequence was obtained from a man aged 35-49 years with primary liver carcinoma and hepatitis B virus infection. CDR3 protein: CASSQDRGTPYELYF. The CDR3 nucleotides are TGCGCCAGCAGCCAAGATCGGGGGACTCCCTACGAACTGTACTTC.